Described below is a single T cell receptor (beta chain) sequence and its context. What it binds is not known. The data originate from a study of T cell responses to AZD1222 COVID-19 vaccine. Clones were sequenced by immunoSEQ multiplex PCR, and TCRdb holds only the in-frame ones, with some missing. In the table there are around 78,000 clones, 90% to 95% of which are singletons. This CDR3 has 12 amino acids. Findings of the study overall: White British people made up most donors, females outnumbered males, and clonal diversity was possibly underestimated.

The rearrangement uses TRBV12-2 and TRBJ1-2; TRBD1, the table's D call, lacks a check against the DNA. TRBV12-2 is listed as a pseudogene. Sequences were derived from peripheral blood, sampled on day 0 of MenACWY control vaccination. This receptor was identified in an adult in good health. CDR3 coding DNA: TGTGCAAGTCGCTCGACAGGTCGTGGCTACACCTTC. Its protein is CASRSTGRGYTF.